Listed here are 5 T cell receptor beta chains from one sample, sequenced in a study of breast tumors, draining lymph nodes, adjacent tissues. TCRdb independently ran MiXCR on the multiplex PCR reads; one entry per CDR3 protein. Here the sample spans 160,000 or so distinct CDR3 sequences, around a third being singletons. Axillary draining lymph nodes of breast cancer patients supplied the node samples. The sample comprised axillary lymph node tissue. Receptor source: a female donor with breast cancer. Some clones in this sample may be carry-over from other donors' samples.

As to this clonotype: The conserved phenylalanine or tryptophan normally closing the CDR3 is absent here, so this likely arose from a read error. This chain connects TRBV19 to TRBJ2-7; D remains unclear. The CDR3 sequence is 13 residues long. Germline CDR1 LNHDA, CDR2 SQIVND (reference sequence). The CDR3 protein is CTSSIGSTYEQYL. As DNA, the CDR3 is TGTACCAGTAGTATAGGGTCTACCTACGAGCAGTACCTC.

V is TRBV28 and J is TRBJ2-3; D is perhaps TRBD1 (5 bases). The CDR3 is 14 amino acids. Trimming pared 7 bases from V and 1 base from J, leaving 12 bases between. Germline V gene data show CDR1 as MDHEN and CDR2 as SYDVKM. The CDR3 DNA reads TGTGCCAGCACCCCTAGGGGTGGCACAGATACGCAGTATTTT. It is translated as CASTPRGGTDTQYF.

Turning to this clonotype: This is likely a read error, given that the CDR3 carries no conserved phenylalanine or tryptophan at its end. The chain is built from TRBV3-1 and TRBJ1-4; 8 bases agree with TRBD1. Per the germline V gene, CDR1 is LGHDT and CDR2 is YNNKEL (reference sequence). The CDR3 has 13 amino acids. The CDR3 protein is CANSYGQGGKLFL. The CDR3 DNA reads TGTGCCAACAGCTACGGACAGGGTGGAAAACTGTTTCTT.

The V and J genes are TRBV5-1 and TRBJ2-2; 8 bases match TRBD1. J was trimmed by 4 bases and V by 1 base; bases with no gene match: 3. CDR3 length: 15 amino acids. Germline V lookup: CDR1 SGHRS, CDR2 YFSETQ. The chain's CDR3 is CASSLRTGTTGELFF. DNA for the CDR3: TGCGCCAGCAGCTTGAGGACAGGGACCACCGGGGAGCTGTTTTTT.

This clonotype showed up many times. The chain has TRBV7-9 and TRBJ2-7, with TRBD2 as a possible D gene (5 bases). CDR1 and CDR2 (germline): SEHNR, FQNEAQ (reference sequence). This CDR3 contains 17 residues. Trimming stripped 1 base from V and 2 bases from J, with 18 bases between. CDR3 bases: TGTGCCAGCAGCTTAGGTCATCTCCACGAGGGAACCTACGAGCAGTACTTC. As protein: CASSLGHLHEGTYEQYF.